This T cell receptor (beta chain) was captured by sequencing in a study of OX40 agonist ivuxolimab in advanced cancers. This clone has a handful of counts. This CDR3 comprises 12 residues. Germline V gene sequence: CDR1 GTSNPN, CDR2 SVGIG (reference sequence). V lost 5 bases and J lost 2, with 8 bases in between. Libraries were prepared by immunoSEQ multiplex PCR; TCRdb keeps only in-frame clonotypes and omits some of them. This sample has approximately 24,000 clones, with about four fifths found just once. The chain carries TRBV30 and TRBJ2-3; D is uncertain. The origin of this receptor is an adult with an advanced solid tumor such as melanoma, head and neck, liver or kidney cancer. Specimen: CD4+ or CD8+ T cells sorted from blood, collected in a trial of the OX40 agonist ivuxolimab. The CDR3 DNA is TGTGCCTGGGCCTCCCTCACAGATACGCAGTATTTT. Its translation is CAWASLTDTQYF.